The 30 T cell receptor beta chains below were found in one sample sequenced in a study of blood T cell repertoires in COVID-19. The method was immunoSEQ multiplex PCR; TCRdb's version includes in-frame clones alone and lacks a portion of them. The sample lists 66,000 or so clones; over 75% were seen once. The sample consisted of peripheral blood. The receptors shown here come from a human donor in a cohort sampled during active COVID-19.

The CDR3 sequence: CASRSTGSYEQYF. The DNA for the CDR3 is TGTGCCAGCAGGTCGACAGGTTCCTACGAGCAGTACTTC. This chain connects TRBV28 to TRBJ2-7; perhaps TRBD1 as D (6 bases). Germline CDR1 and CDR2: MDHEN and SYDVKM. CDR3 length: 13 amino acids. Between the trimmed V and J ends, which lost 6 bases and 1 base, there was a span of 10 bases.

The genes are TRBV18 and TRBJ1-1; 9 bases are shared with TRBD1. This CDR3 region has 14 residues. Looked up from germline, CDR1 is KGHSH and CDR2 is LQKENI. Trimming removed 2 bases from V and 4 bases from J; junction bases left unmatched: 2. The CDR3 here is CASSPKDRGTEAFF. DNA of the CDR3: TGTGCCAGCTCACCAAAGGACAGGGGCACTGAAGCTTTCTTT.

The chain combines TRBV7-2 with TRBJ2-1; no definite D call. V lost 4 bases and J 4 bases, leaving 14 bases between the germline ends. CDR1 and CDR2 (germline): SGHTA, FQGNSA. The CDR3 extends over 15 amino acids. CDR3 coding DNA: TGTGCCAGCAGCTCCGGGTATCTTGGGTACAATGAGCAGTTCTTC. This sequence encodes CASSSGYLGYNEQFF. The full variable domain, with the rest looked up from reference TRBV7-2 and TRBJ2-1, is GAGVSQSPSNKVTEKGKDVELRCDPISGHTALYWYRQSLGQGLEFLIYFQGNSAPDKSGLPSDRFSAERTGGSVSTLTIQRTQQEDSAVYLCASSSGYLGYNEQFFGPGTRLTVL.

Written as DNA, the CDR3 is TGCAGTGCTAGTTCTGGTCTAGCGGGACTCCTCGCCTACAATGAGCAGTTCTTC. Protein sequence: CSASSGLAGLLAYNEQFF. The V call is TRBV20-1, the J call TRBJ2-1; TRBD2 matches at 9 bases. V gave up 3 bases and J gave up 2 bases; unmatched junction bases: 14. The CDR3 has 18 residues. CDR1 is DFQATT, CDR2 SNEGSKA, per germline (reference sequence).

CDR3 sequence (DNA): TGTGCCAGCAGCCCAACCCTGGCAGGCTACGAGCAGTACTTC. This gives the protein CASSPTLAGYEQYF. This sequence joins TRBV9 and TRBJ2-7; D unresolved. The CDR3 has 14 amino acids. Germline loops: CDR1 SGDLS, CDR2 YYNGEE. Between the trimmed V and J ends, which lost 4 bases and 3 bases, there was a span of 14 bases.

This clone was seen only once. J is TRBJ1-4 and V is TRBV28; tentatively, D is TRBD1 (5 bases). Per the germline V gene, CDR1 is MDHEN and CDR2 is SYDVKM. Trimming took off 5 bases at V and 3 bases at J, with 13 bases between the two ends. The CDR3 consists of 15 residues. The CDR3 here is CASSNPTAPNEKLFF. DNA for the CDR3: TGTGCCAGCAGTAACCCGACAGCACCTAATGAAAAACTGTTTTTT.

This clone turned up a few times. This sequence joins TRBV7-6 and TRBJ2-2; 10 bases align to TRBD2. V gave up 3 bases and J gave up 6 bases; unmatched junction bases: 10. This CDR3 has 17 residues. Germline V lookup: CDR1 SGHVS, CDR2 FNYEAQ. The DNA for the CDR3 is TGTGCCAGCAGCTTTGGATATAGCGGGAGGAGCGCCGGGGAGCTGTTTTTT. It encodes CASSFGYSGRSAGELFF.

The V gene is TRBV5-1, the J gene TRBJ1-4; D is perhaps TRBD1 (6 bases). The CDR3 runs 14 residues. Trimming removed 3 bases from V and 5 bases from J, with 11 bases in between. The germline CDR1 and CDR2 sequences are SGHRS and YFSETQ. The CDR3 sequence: CASSSDSKNEKLFF. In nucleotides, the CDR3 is TGCGCCAGCAGCTCGGACAGTAAAAATGAAAAACTGTTTTTT.

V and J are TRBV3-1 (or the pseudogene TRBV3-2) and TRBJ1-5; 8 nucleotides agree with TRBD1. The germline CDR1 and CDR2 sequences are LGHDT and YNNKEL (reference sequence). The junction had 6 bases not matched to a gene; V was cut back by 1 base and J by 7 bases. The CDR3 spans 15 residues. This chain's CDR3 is CASSQVPGQAQPQHF. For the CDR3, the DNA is TGTGCCAGCAGCCAAGTTCCGGGACAGGCACAGCCCCAGCATTTT.

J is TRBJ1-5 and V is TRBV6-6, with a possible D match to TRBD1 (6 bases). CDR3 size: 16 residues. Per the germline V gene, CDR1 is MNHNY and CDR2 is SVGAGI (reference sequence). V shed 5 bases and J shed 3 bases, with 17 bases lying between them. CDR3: CASSRVPGQYNQPQHF. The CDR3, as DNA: TGTGCCAGCAGTCGAGTGCCTGGACAGTACAATCAGCCCCAGCATTTT.

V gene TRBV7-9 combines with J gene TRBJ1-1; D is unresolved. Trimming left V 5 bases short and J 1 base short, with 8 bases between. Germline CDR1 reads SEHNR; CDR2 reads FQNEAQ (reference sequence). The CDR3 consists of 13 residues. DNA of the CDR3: TGTGCCAGCAGCGGGGAGGGGAACACTGAAGCTTTCTTT. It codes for CASSGEGNTEAFF.

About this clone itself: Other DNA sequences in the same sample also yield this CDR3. The CDR3 DNA sequence: TGTGCCAGTAGTTCGAACAGGGGGACTGAAGCTTTCTTT. Protein product: CASSSNRGTEAFF. The rearrangement links TRBV19 to TRBJ1-1, with 8 positions matching TRBD1. The CDR3 totals 13 residues. Trimming took 5 bases from V and 5 from J; bases not matched to a gene: 4. CDR1 LNHDA and CDR2 SQIVND come from the germline V gene (reference sequence).

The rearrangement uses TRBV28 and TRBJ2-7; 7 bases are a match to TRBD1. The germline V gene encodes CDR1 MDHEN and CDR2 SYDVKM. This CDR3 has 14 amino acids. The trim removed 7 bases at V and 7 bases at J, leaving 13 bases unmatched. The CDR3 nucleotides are TGTGCCAGCACAATTGGGGACAGCGGCCGGGAGCAGTACTTC. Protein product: CASTIGDSGREQYF. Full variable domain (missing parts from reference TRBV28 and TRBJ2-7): DVKVTQSSRYLVKRTGEKVFLECVQDMDHENMFWYRQDPGLGLRLIYFSYDVKMKEKGDIPEGYSVSREKKERFSLILESASTNQTSMYLCASTIGDSGREQYFGPGTRLTVT.

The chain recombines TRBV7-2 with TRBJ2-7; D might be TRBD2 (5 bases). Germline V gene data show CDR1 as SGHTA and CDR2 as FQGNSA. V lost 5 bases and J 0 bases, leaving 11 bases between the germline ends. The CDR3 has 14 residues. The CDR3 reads CASSPRADSYEQYF. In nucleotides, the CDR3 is TGTGCCAGCAGCCCCCGAGCGGACTCCTACGAGCAGTACTTC.

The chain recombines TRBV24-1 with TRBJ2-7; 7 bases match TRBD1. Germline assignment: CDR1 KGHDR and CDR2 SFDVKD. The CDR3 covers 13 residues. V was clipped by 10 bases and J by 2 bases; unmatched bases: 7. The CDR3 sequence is CATGATGTYEQYF. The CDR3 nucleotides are TGTGCCACGGGAGCGACAGGGACCTACGAGCAGTACTTC.

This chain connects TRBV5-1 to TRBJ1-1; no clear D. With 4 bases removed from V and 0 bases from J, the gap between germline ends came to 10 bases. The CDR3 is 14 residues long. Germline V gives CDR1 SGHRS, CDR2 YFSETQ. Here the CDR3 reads CASSRGYLNTEAFF. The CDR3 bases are TGCGCCAGCAGCCGCGGATATCTGAACACTGAAGCTTTCTTT.

This CDR3 is CASSYPAGNGYTF. CDR3 nucleotides: TGTGCCAGCAGTTATCCGGCAGGGAATGGCTACACCTTC. This chain connects TRBV28 to TRBJ1-2; tentative D call: TRBD1 (5 bases). The V gene lost 4 bases and the J gene lost 6 bases, with 12 bases spanning the gap. Germline assignment: CDR1 MDHEN and CDR2 SYDVKM. There are 13 residues in the CDR3.

CDR3 residues: CASTSPGRGFANEKLFF. For the CDR3, the DNA is TGTGCCAGCACCTCCCCCGGTAGGGGATTTGCTAATGAAAAACTGTTTTTT. The V and J genes are TRBV28 and TRBJ1-4, with D maybe TRBD1 (5 bases). Germline CDR1 is MDHEN and CDR2 is SYDVKM. This CDR3 spans 17 amino acids. V gave up 7 bases and J gave up 3 bases, with 21 bases separating them.

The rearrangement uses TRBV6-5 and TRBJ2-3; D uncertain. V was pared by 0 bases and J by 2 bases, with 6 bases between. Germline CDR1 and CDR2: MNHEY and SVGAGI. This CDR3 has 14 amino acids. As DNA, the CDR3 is TGTGCCAGCAGTTACTCCCCTCCCACAGATACGCAGTATTTT. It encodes CASSYSPPTDTQYF.

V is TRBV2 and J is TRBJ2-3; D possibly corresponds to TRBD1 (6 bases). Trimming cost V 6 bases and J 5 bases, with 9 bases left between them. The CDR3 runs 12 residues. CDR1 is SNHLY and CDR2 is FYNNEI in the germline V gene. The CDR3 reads CASRAQGDTQYF. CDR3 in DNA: TGTGCCAGCAGGGCACAGGGAGATACGCAGTATTTT. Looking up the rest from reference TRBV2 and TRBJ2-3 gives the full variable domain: EPEVTQTPSHQVTQMGQEVILRCVPISNHLYFYWYRQILGQKVEFLVSFYNNEISEKSEIFDDQFSVERPDGSNFTLKIRSTKLEDSAMYFCASRAQGDTQYFGPGTRLTVL.

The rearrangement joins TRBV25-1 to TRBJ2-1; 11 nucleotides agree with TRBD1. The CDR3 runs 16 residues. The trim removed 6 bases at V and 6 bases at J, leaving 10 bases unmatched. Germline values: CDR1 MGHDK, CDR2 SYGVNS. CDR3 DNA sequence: TGTGCCAGCAGCGACCCTCGGACAGGGGGCATCAATGAGCAGTTCTTC. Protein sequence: CASSDPRTGGINEQFF.

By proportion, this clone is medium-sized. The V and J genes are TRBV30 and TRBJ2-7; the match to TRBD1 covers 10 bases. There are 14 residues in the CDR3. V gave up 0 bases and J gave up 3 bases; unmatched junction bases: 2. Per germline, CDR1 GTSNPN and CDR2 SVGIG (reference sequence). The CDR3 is CAWSVWDRGYEQYF. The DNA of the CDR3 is TGTGCCTGGAGTGTATGGGACAGGGGCTACGAGCAGTACTTC.

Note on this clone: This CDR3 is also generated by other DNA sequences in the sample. CDR3 sequence (DNA): TGTGCCACCAGTGACCCGGGACTAGCGGGAGGAGAGACCCAGTACTTC. Translation: CATSDPGLAGGETQYF. This rearrangement joins TRBV24-1 to TRBJ2-5; the match to TRBD2 covers 15 bases. Germline assignment: CDR1 KGHDR and CDR2 SFDVKD. The CDR3 totals 16 residues. The ends lost 4 bases at V and 4 bases at J; junction bases unmatched: 3.

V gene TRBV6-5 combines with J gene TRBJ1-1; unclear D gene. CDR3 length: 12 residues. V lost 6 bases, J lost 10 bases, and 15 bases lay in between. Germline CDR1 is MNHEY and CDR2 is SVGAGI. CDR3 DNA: TGTGCCAGCAGCCAACGGACCGGAGGAGCTTTCTTT. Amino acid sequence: CASSQRTGGAFF.

The CDR3 region has the DNA TGTGCCAGCAGCTTAGGACTGGAGACCTACAATGAGCAGTTCTTC. Its translation is CASSLGLETYNEQFF. This chain uses TRBV7-2 with TRBJ2-1; no firm D call. The V and J ends lost 1 base and 2 bases respectively, with 9 bases between them. The CDR3 loop spans 15 amino acids. Germline V gives CDR1 SGHTA, CDR2 FQGNSA.

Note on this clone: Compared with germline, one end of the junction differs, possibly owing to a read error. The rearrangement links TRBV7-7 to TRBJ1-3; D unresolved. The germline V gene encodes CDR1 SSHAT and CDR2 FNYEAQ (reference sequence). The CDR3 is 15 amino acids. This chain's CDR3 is CASSLGRGAGNTIYF. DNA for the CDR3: TGTGCTAGCAGCTTGGGTCGGGGTGCTGGAAACACCATATATTTT.

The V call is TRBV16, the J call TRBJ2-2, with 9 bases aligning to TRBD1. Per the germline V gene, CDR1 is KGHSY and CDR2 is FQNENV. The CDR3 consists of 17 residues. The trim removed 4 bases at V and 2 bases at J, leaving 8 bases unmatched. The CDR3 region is CASSRGGQGANTGELFF. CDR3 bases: TGTGCCAGCAGCCGCGGGGGACAGGGAGCTAACACCGGGGAGCTGTTTTTT.

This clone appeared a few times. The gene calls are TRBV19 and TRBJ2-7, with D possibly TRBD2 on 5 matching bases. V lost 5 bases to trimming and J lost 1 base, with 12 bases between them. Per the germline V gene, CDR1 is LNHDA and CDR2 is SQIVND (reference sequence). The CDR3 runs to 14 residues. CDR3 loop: CASSSTAGSYEQYF. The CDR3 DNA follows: TGTGCCAGTAGTTCAACCGCGGGTTCCTACGAGCAGTACTTC.

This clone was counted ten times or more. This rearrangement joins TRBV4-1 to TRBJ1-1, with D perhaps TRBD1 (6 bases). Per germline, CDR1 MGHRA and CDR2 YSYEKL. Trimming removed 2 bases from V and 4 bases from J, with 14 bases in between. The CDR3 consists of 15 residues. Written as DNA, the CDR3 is TGCGCCAGCAGCCAAATCAGGGGTGGTGGCACTGAAGCTTTCTTT. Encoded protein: CASSQIRGGGTEAFF.

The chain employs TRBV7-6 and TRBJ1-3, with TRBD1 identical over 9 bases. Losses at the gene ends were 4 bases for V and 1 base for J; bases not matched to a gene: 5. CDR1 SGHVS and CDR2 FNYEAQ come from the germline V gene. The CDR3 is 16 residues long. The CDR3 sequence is CASSYRGRGSGNTIYF. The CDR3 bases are TGTGCCAGCAGCTACAGGGGGCGAGGTTCTGGAAACACCATATATTTT.